Ten or more counts support the clone carrying this T cell receptor (beta chain). Its antigen remains unidentified. It was uncontrolled infection, other autoimmune disease, pregnancy or lactation that excluded patients. TCR beta CDR3 region amplification was performed from RNA transcripts. HTBI primers were used for first-round RT-PCR of the TCR CDR3. One entry per CDR3 protein results from TCRdb running MiXCR on the multiplex PCR reads. Of around 400,000 distinct CDR3 sequences listed, roughly 15% were seen once; the top ten hold roughly 19%. These data come from a study of T cells in Graves' hyperthyroidism and ophthalmopathy. Findings and limits, study-wide: Appearing also in blood were most of the thyroid clonotypes expanded above 0.001.

The sequence derives from a woman aged 55-75 years with Graves' ophthalmopathy. Sequenced input: blood.

The CDR3 spells CASSGASGRVTGELFF. CDR3 coding DNA: TGTGCCAGCAGTGGGGCTAGCGGGAGAGTAACCGGGGAGCTGTTTTTT. The rearrangement joins TRBV2 to TRBJ2-2; 10 bases map to TRBD2. V was clipped by 4 bases and J by 5 bases; unmatched bases: 7. Looked up from germline, CDR1 is SNHLY and CDR2 is FYNNEI. This CDR3 is built from 16 residues.